This is a list of T cell receptor beta chains from one sample in a study of blood T cells in healthy people across ages. TCRdb recomputed calls from the 5' RACE reads with MiXCR, one row per CDR3 protein. The sample carries 1.4 million to 1.5 million distinct CDR3 sequences, around 39% recorded once. Material for sequencing was blood. The source is a woman aged 18-29 years in good health. CDR3s leave out the opening cysteine and the closing phenylalanine or tryptophan. The D gene is left open where the match is weak. The listing skips clone size in some rows; elsewhere it reads once, few, many or a size class.

d_call,clone_size,v_call,cdr3_aa
TRBD1,few,TRBV18,ASSPEGTGVYNEQF
.,.,TRBV6-2/TRBV6-3,ASSVRGGASYNEQF
TRBD1,.,TRBV5-1,ASSFQGVNNSPLH
.,few,TRBV4-2,ASSAEGSGGAQSGANVLT
.,.,TRBV7-2,ASSFGGPTSYEQY
TRBD1,.,TRBV20-1,SASGTGPYKEQY
.,.,TRBV20-1,SAEPVLIPDNEQY
TRBD2,.,TRBV9,ASSPYSTSDEQF
.,.,TRBV2,ASSEFGPKQGYGYT
.,many,TRBV10-3,AIRSSYEQY
.,few,TRBV6-1,ASRPDSVSGANVLT
TRBD1,.,TRBV5-5,ASSLQGAASGYT
.,.,TRBV12-3/TRBV12-4,ASSTERGGYNSPLH
TRBD2,.,TRBV10-2,ASSETSGPNEQF
.,.,TRBV28,ASSVFPTTGRNSGHT
.,.,TRBV20-1,SARRFSGGEAF
TRBD1,.,TRBV20-1,SAFAEGAPDTEAF
.,few,TRBV5-1,ASSLRLWQTYNEQF
TRBD2,.,TRBV20-1,SAASGSAGGRNEQF
TRBD2,many,TRBV7-6,ASSSSSGGAGELF
.,.,TRBV7-2,ASSHPEGRWDTQY
.,.,TRBV29-1,SVTWGALNTEAF
.,.,TRBV10-3,AISDGGPEQY
TRBD2,.,TRBV10-3,AISPGLVGDEQF
.,.,TRBV6-5,ASSYSSAGPTEAF
.,few,TRBV7-9,ASGPGTTAYNSPLH
.,.,TRBV5-1,ASSPATGTGANVLT
.,.,TRBV7-8,ASSDDLLGGEKLF
.,.,TRBV28,ALGRLGETQY
.,.,TRBV28,ASGTGTPSYNEQF
TRBD2,few,TRBV6-5,ASSYAGTSGGQF
.,few,TRBV14,ASSQMTGGEGYT
.,few,TRBV7-2,ASSSVVSTDTQY
.,.,TRBV12-3/TRBV12-4,ASSTRKTTGMGYGYT
.,.,TRBV10-2,ASSQGGIGANVLT
.,few,TRBV29-1,SACLGVEAF
TRBD2,.,TRBV4-2,ASSQDPQREGFYEQY
.,few,TRBV5-1,ASSPTSGGIQY
TRBD1,.,TRBV7-9,ASSSTGAKNNEQY
.,.,TRBV20-1,SARPKVEGKNIQY
.,.,TRBV20-1,SARGGGEGNQPQH
TRBD2,.,TRBV11-2,ASSPRTSGTYNEQY
TRBD1,.,TRBV18,ASSPRGTGYNSPLH
TRBD1,.,TRBV7-9,ASSTVTGAREQY
.,.,TRBV27,ASSPSGVRTGELF
.,few,TRBV10-3,AIRTGEGYNEQF
.,.,TRBV6-5,ASSERMTSGKAF
TRBD1,.,TRBV2,ASRQASGGETQY
.,.,TRBV20-1,SAVPGTAVYNEQF
TRBD2,.,TRBV7-9,AGGEGSGIRPGELF
.,.,TRBV5-1,ASSLSGGLNQPQH
.,.,TRBV6-2/TRBV6-3,ASNAGAVVGELF
.,.,TRBV20-1,SARVASGGNQPQH
.,.,TRBV7-9,ASSPPFGRMDEQF
.,.,TRBV5-1,ASSGRFGGNEQF
TRBD1,few,TRBV11-2,ASSLEGQVDGDEQF